This T cell receptor (beta chain) was captured in a study of Graves' ophthalmopathy and Graves' hyperthyroidism. The study's findings and limits: At approximately 70% sensitivity and roughly 72% specificity, the model predicted progression of the ophthalmopathy. Researchers report that a 13-signature model separated ophthalmopathy from stable hyperthyroidism, posting almost 90% sensitivity and about 82% specificity.

This CDR3 contains 12 residues. V gave up 8 bases and J gave up 10 bases, with 12 bases separating them. Germline-derived CDR1 and CDR2 are MNHEY and SVGEGT. RNA transcripts yielded amplified TCR beta CDR3 regions. An opening RT-PCR round employed HTBI primers and preceded a second-round multiplex PCR. TCRdb called the multiplex PCR reads again in MiXCR, with one record for every CDR3 protein. The table includes some 380,000 distinct CDR3 sequences, 15% detected once. People with hyperthyroidism were aged 18 to 65 and newly diagnosed, under 2 months' duration. This clonotype was picked up many times. The target antigen is unknown.

This sequence originates from a woman aged 18-35 years with stable Graves' hyperthyroidism. The sequencing input was peripheral blood. The chain links TRBV6-2 or TRBV6-3 to TRBJ1-6; D remains unclear. CDR3 sequence (DNA): TGTGCCAGCGCCACCCAAGACTCACCCCTCCACTTT. This translates into CASATQDSPLHF.